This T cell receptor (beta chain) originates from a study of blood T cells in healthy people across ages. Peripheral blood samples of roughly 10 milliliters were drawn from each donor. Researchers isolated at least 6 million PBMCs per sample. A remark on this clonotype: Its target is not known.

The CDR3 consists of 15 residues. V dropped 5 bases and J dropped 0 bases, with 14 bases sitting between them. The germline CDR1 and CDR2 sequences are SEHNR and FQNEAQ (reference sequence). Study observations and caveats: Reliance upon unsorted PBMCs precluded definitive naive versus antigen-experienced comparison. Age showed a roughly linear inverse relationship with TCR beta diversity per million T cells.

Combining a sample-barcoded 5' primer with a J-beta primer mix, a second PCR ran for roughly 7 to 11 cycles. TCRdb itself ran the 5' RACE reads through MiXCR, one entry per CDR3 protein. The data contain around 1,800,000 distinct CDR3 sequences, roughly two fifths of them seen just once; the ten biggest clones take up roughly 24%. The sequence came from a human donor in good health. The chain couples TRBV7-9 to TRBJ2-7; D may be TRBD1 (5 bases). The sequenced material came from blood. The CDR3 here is CASSAPREASYEQYF. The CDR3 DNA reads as TGTGCCAGCAGCGCTCCCAGGGAAGCCTCCTACGAGCAGTACTTC.